This entry concerns a single T cell receptor beta chain. What it recognizes is unknown. The record originates from a study of monozygotic twins with inflammatory bowel disease. Study-level findings and limits: People with IBD had fewer clonotypes in common with others than healthy twins did, especially with disease activity.

UMIs that included a 6-nucleotide sample barcode were added by template switching, which took place during cDNA synthesis. TCRdb re-analyzed the 5' RACE reads; it lists each CDR3 protein once, without DNA. The sample's table shows about 150,000 distinct CDR3 sequences. Germline lookup yields CDR1 SQVTM and CDR2 ANQGSEA. This CDR3 spans 12 amino acids. The sequence came from a human donor with ulcerative colitis or Crohn's disease, or a healthy co-twin of an affected twin (not recorded which). Sequencing input: blood. The chain uses TRBV29-1 and TRBJ2-7; absent DNA, TCRdb's TRBD1 call cannot be checked. CDR3 sequence: CSVEYRGYEQYF.